This T cell receptor beta chain was identified during a study of PD-1 blockade in classical Hodgkin lymphoma (dated by TCRdb to the early 2020s). With regard to the full study: Nivolumab dosing was 3 mg/kg intravenously every 2 weeks, continuing until either disease progression or unacceptable toxicity. To define a peripheral blood immune signature of response to PD-1 blockade in classical Hodgkin lymphoma, the study combined TCR beta sequencing with CyTOF.

The Qiagen DNeasy kit was used to extract genomic DNA from unsorted PBMCs and from the negatively selected CD4+ and CD8+ fractions. TCR beta CDR3 regions were subjected to amplification by immunoSEQ multiplex PCR with primers that anneal to V and J segments. A synthetic immune receptor repertoire was used to minimize amplification bias, and remaining bias was computationally removed after sequencing. Per the authors' processing: Repertoire diversity was quantified as the Shannon entropy index using custom Python scripts. Unsorted, CD4+ and CD8+ repertoires were analyzed separately, except in combined analyses where CD4+ and CD8+ sequences were merged in silico. A clone was considered expanded if an increase in frequency of at least 2-fold after treatment relative to C1D1 was found, and a pseudocount of 0.5 was applied to clones undetected at baseline. Clones with 0 or 1 copy at C1D1 were defined as singleton clones, while clones with 2 or more copies were defined as non-singleton clones. Clones expanded in unsorted samples were assigned a CD4+, CD8+ or unknown annotation through matching of protein sequences in sorted samples from the same patient. Wilcoxon tests were applied to paired samples to test diversity changes from C1D1 to C4D1. This is the immuneACCESS table as TCRdb keeps it, with only in-frame sequences that have V and J called. A part of the clones is gone; compared with another copy, unresolved V genes explain less than half, and the rest is unexplained. The V and J calls and clone size come from that table; D and trimming were worked out from the DNA. The sample yields 80,000 to 100,000 clones; roughly 90% were counted once. The leading ten clones occupy 2.5% to 3% of the sample.

Per the publication, the time point label means: cycle 1 day 1 (C1D1), immediately before nivolumab initiation. Every trial patient had relapsed after autologous stem cell transplantation, and cohorts A, B and C differed in prior brentuximab vedotin exposure. The trial cohort comprised more than 55 patients with relapsed/refractory classical Hodgkin lymphoma whose best overall responses were complete response, partial response or progressive disease. Single-agent nivolumab was administered to trial patients in the multi-cohort phase II CheckMate 205 trial. An independent review committee assessed best overall response using the 2007 International Working Group response criteria. Trial PBMCs were collected immediately before nivolumab initiation (C1D1) and during therapy at cycle 2 day 1 and cycle 4 day 1. After peripheral blood was drawn into 8 mL Vacutainer Cell Preparation Tubes, PBMCs were isolated by centrifugation and then cryopreserved.

As to this clone: Its antigen is still unknown. Base qualities are not provided; no much larger clone lies one nucleotide away.

From the germline V gene, CDR1 is SGHAT and CDR2 is FQNNGV. V is clipped by 1 base and J by 9 bases, and the sequence between their germline boundaries is 9 bases long. The CDR3 spans 12 residues, from the cysteine through the phenylalanine. The kept DNA is CDR3 alone, 36 bases in frame from the first base. Findings and caveats that apply to the study as a whole: Patients starting nivolumab less than 1 year after ASCT had lower diversity and were excluded from later analyses to avoid confounding by immune reconstitution. Baseline diversity similar to that of newly diagnosed patients was observed in trial patients achieving complete response, whereas significantly lower diversity was observed in partial responders and progressors. Baseline TCR diversity was reported to be lower in newly diagnosed patients than in healthy donors, and even lower in relapsed/refractory patients. Only a single clinical trial cohort was studied, and what caused the repertoire differences, possibly disease activity or prior therapy, remained undefined. By C4D1, a significant rise was seen in CD4+ TCR diversity but not in CD8+ TCR diversity (p=0.0027 vs p=0.16), and the rise was most apparent among complete responders (p=0.02).

The receptor chain draws on TRBV11-2 and TRBJ1-2, with the D gene not clear enough to name. The TCR was taken from a human donor with classical Hodgkin lymphoma. The sequencing used peripheral blood mononuclear cells (PBMCs), collected at baseline. The base sequence is TGTGCCAGCAGCTTAGGACGTACGAGCTACACCTTC. Translated, this is CASSLGRTSYTF.